This TCR beta chain was obtained from a study of cytomegalovirus exposure and HLA in healthy donors. A multiplex PCR was run with 60 Vbeta primers and 13 Jbeta primers. Measured with immunoSEQ multiplex PCR; TCRdb has only the in-frame clones, and not every one. There are 130,000 to 150,000 clones in the sample; around 73% occur only once, and approximately 15% lies in the top ten. In this sample, this clone turned up once. This receptor was identified in a human donor in good health. The sequenced sample consisted of PBMCs.

CDR3 DNA: TGTGCCAGCAGCCAGACTAGCGGGAGGGCTGTAGAGACCCAGTACTTC. This encodes CASSQTSGRAVETQYF. The chain joins TRBV7-6 to TRBJ2-5; 14 bases fit TRBD2. Germline-derived CDR1 and CDR2 are SGHVS and FNYEAQ. The V gene end was trimmed by 5 bases and the J gene end by 4 bases; junction bases not matched to a gene: 6. This CDR3 is 16 amino acids long.